This record concerns one TCR beta chain sequence. Its antigen is unidentified. The data belong to a study of radiotherapy plus CTLA-4 blockade in lung cancer. Study background: Objective responses were recorded in 15% to 20% of patients, with disease control recorded in approximately 34%. Study-wide results and caveats: Reports identified early blood T cell clone dynamics, with interferon-beta, as the best response predictor. Peripheral blood showed expansion of tumor-derived TCR clones after radiotherapy and ipilimumab.

This CDR3 comprises 15 residues. Germline V CDR1 and CDR2: MGHDK, SYGVNS. V was clipped by 4 bases and J by 5 bases; unmatched bases: 8. The assay was immunoSEQ multiplex PCR, and TCRdb's table has in-frame clones only and misses some. The sample has fewer than 100,000 clones; roughly 87% are singletons. Focal radiation plus CTLA-4 blockade with ipilimumab was administered to patients who had chemo-refractory metastatic non-small-cell lung cancer. This specimen was peripheral blood, taken from a patient treated with radiotherapy plus ipilimumab. This rearrangement joins TRBV25-1 to TRBJ2-7; 10 positions agree with TRBD1. This TCR came from a human donor with non-small cell lung cancer who had stable disease on radiotherapy plus ipilimumab. The CDR3 DNA is TGTGCCAGCAGTGCTTCCGGGACAGGGGTCCACGAGCAGTACTTC. This gives the protein CASSASGTGVHEQYF.